This T cell receptor (beta chain) was retrieved from a study of T cell responses to AZD1222 COVID-19 vaccine. The study's findings and limits: Clonal diversity was possibly underestimated; the donors were predominantly white British and more often female.

In germline, CDR1 is GTSNPN, CDR2 SVGIG (reference sequence). V shed 0 bases and J shed 4 bases, with 10 bases lying between them. This CDR3 is built from 15 residues. Of note for this clone: The antigen is unknown.

TCRdb keeps only in-frame clones here, not all; method: immunoSEQ multiplex PCR. Of around 80,000 clones listed, roughly 88% are singletons. The rearrangement joins TRBV30 to TRBJ1-6; D gene uncertain. Sequencing used peripheral blood, obtained on day 0 of AZD1222 vaccination. The sequence was obtained from an adult in good health. CDR3 amino acids: CAWSVSPYYNSPLHF. The CDR3 DNA is TGTGCCTGGAGTGTGTCTCCTTATTATAATTCACCCCTCCACTTT.